The sequence of this T cell receptor (beta chain) was determined in a study of blood T cell repertoires in COVID-19. Across the study: T cells, B-cell-depleted T cells, or PBMCs supplied cDNA or gDNA.

Profiled with immunoSEQ multiplex PCR; TCRdb holds only in-frame clones, not every one. The table lists 68,000 or so clones, 79% of them singletons. V was clipped by 5 bases and J by 2 bases, with 12 bases between them. Germline assignment: CDR1 LNHDA and CDR2 SQIVND (reference sequence). The CDR3 extends over 14 amino acids. The TCR sequence derives from a woman in her 50s with acute or convalescent COVID-19. The V gene is TRBV19, the J gene TRBJ1-2; D is possibly TRBD1 (5 bases). Sample: peripheral blood. Here the CDR3 DNA reads TGTGCCAGTAGTGTAGGACACCCCAACTATGGCTACACCTTC. It yields the protein CASSVGHPNYGYTF.